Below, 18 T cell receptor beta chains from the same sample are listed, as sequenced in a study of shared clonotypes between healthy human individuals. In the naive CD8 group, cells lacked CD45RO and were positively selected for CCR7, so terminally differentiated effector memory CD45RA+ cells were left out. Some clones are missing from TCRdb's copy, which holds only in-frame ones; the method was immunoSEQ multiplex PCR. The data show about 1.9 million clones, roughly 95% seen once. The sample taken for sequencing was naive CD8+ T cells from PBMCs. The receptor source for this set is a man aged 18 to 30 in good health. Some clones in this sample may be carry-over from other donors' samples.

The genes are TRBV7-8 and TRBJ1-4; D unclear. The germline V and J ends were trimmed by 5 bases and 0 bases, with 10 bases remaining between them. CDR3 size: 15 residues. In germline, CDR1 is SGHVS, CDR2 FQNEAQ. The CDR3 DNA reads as TGTGCCAGCAGCAAAACCATAGCAACTAATGAAAAACTGTTTTTT. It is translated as CASSKTIATNEKLFF.

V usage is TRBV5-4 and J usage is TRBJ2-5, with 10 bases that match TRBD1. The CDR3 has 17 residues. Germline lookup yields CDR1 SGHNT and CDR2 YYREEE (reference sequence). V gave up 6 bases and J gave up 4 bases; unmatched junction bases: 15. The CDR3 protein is CASKKGSGTGVGETQYF. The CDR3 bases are TGTGCCAGCAAAAAGGGGTCCGGGACAGGGGTGGGAGAGACCCAGTACTTC.

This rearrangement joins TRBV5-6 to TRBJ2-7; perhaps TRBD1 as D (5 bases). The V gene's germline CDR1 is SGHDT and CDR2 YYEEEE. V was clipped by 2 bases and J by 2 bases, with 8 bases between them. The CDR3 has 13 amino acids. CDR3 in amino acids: CASSFDRAYEQYF. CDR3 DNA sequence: TGTGCCAGCAGCTTCGACAGAGCCTACGAGCAGTACTTC.

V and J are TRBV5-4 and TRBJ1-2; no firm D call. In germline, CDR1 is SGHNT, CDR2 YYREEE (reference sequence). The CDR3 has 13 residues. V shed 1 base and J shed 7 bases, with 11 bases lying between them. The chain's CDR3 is CASSLNLGGGYTF. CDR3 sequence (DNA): TGTGCCAGCAGCTTGAACTTGGGTGGTGGCTACACCTTC.

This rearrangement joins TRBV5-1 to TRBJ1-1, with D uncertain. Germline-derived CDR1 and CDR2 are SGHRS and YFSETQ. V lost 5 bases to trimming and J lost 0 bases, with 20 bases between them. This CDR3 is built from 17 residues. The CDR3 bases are TGCGCCAGCAGTAGCGAGGGTGGTTGGGGAATGAACACTGAAGCTTTCTTT. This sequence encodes CASSSEGGWGMNTEAFF. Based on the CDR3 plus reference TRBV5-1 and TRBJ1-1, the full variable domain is KAGVTQTPRYLIKTRGQQVTLSCSPISGHRSVSWYQQTPGQGLQFLFEYFSETQRNKGNFPGRFSGRQFSNSRSEMNVSTLELGDSALYLCASSSEGGWGMNTEAFFGQGTRLTVV.

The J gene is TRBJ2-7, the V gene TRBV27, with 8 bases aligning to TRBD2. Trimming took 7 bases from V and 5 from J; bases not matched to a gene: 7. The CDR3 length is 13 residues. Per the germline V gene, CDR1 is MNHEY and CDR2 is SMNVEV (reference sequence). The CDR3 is CASTVAGTHEQYF. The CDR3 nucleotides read TGTGCCAGCACGGTAGCGGGAACCCACGAGCAGTACTTC.

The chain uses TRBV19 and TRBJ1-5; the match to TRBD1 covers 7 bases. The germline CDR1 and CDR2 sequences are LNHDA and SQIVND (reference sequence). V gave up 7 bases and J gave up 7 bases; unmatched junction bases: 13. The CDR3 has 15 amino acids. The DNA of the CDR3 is TGTGCCAGTACGACAGGGATTGGACCTTGGCAGCCCCAGCATTTT. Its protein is CASTTGIGPWQPQHF.

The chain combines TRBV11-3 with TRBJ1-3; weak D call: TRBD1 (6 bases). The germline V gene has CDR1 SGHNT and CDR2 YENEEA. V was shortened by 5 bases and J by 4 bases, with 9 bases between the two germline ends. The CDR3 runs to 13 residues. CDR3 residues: CASSPDRGNTIYF. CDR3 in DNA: TGTGCCAGCAGCCCCGACAGGGGAAACACCATATATTTT.

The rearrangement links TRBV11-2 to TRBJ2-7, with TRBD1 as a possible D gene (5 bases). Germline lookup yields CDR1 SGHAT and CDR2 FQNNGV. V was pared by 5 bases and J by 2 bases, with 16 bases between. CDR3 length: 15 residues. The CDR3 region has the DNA TGTGCCAGCAGCGCTGACAGATTAACGACCTACGAGCAGTACTTC. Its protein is CASSADRLTTYEQYF.

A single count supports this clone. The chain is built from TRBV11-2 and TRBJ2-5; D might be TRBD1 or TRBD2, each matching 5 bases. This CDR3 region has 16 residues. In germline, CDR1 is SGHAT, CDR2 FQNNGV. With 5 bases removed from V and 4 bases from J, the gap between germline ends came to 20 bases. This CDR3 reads CASSPGTEGVGETQYF. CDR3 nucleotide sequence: TGTGCCAGCAGCCCTGGGACGGAAGGGGTGGGAGAGACCCAGTACTTC.

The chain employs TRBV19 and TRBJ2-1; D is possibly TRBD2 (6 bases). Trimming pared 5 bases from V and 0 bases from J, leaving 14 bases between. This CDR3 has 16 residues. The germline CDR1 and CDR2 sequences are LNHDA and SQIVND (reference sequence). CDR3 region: CASSAGLLSSYNEQFF. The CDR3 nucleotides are TGTGCCAGTAGTGCGGGACTCCTGAGCTCCTACAATGAGCAGTTCTTC.

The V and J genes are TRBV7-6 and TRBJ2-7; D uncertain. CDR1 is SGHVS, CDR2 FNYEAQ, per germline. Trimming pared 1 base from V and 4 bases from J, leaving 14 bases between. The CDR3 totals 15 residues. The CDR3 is CASSLVSDGYYEQYF. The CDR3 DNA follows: TGTGCCAGCAGCTTAGTGTCGGACGGCTATTACGAGCAGTACTTC. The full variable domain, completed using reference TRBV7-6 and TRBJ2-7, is GAGVSQSPRYKVTKRGQDVALRCDPISGHVSLYWYRQALGQGPEFLTYFNYEAQQDKSGLPNDRFSAERPEGSISTLTIQRTEQRDSAMYRCASSLVSDGYYEQYFGPGTRLTVT.

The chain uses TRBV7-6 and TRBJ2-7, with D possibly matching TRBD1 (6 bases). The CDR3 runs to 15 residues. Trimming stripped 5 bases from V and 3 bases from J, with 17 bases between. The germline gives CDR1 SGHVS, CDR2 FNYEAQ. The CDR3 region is CASSDRQAEVYEQYF. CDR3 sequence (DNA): TGTGCCAGCAGCGACCGACAGGCGGAAGTCTACGAGCAGTACTTC.

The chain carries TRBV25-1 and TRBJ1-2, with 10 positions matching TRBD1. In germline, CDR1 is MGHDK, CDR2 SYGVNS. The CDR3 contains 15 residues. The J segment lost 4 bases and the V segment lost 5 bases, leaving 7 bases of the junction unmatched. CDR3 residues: CASSLTGGDIYGYTF. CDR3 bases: TGTGCCAGCAGTTTGACAGGGGGCGATATCTATGGCTACACCTTC.

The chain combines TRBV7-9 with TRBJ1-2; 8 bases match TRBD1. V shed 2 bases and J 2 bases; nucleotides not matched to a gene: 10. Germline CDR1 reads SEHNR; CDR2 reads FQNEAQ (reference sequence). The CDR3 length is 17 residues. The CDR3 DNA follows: TGTGCCAGCAGCTTACCACCGTGGACAGGGATCAACTATGGCTACACCTTC. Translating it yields CASSLPPWTGINYGYTF. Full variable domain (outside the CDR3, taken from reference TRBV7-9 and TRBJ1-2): DTGVSQNPRHKITKRGQNVTFRCDPISEHNRLYWYRQTLGQGPEFLTYFQNEAQLEKSRLLSDRFSAERPKGSFSTLEIQRTEQGDSAMYLCASSLPPWTGINYGYTFGSGTRLTVV.

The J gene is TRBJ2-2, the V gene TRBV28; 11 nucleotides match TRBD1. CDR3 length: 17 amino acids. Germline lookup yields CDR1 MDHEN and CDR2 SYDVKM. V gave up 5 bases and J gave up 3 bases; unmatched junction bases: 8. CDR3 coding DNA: TGTGCCAGCAGTATGAGGACAGGGGGCTTGTACACCGGGGAGCTGTTTTTT. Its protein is CASSMRTGGLYTGELFF.

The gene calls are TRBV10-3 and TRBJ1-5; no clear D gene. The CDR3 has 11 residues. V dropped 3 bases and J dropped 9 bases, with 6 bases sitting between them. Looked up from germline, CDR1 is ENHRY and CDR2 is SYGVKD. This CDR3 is CAISDSGPQHF. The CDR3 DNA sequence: TGTGCCATCAGTGATTCCGGGCCCCAGCATTTT.

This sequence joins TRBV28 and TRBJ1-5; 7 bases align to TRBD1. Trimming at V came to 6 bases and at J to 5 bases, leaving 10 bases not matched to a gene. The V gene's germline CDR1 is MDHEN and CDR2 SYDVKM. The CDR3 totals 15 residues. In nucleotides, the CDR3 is TGTGCCAGCAGGCACTACAGGGGCCTCTATCAGCCCCAGCATTTT. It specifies CASRHYRGLYQPQHF.